This entry lists 10 T cell receptor beta chains sequenced from one sample in a study of shared T cell receptors in the human thymus. Measured with immunoSEQ multiplex PCR; TCRdb has only the in-frame clones, and not every one. Of hundreds of thousands of clones listed, 88% are singletons. The same sample was also used in a study of human thymus T cells.

Sequences were obtained from thymocytes. All receptors derive from a boy younger than two with a congenital heart defect.

This clone was picked up one time. The CDR3 bases are TGCGCCAGCAGCTCGACAGGGGGCTACTACGAGCAGTACTTC. Encoded protein: CASSSTGGYYEQYF. This chain links TRBV5-1 with TRBJ2-7; 10 bases are shared with TRBD1. CDR1 SGHRS and CDR2 YFSETQ come from the germline V gene. V trimming: 3 bases; J trimming: 3 bases; junction bases outside the gene matches: 3. CDR3 length: 14 residues.

The V gene is TRBV11-2, the J gene TRBJ2-3; TRBD2 might be the D (5 bases). CDR1 and CDR2 (germline): SGHAT, FQNNGV. CDR3 length: 15 amino acids. V was trimmed by 4 bases and J by 5 bases, leaving 16 bases between them. CDR3: CASSSPNGIEDTQYF. The CDR3 DNA sequence: TGTGCCAGCAGCTCCCCAAACGGGATAGAAGATACGCAGTATTTT.

V and J are TRBV15 and TRBJ2-7, with 11 bases matching TRBD1. The germline CDR1 and CDR2 sequences are LNHNV and YYDKDF (reference sequence). Trimming removed 1 base from V and 0 bases from J; junction bases left unmatched: 5. The CDR3 loop spans 17 amino acids. This chain's CDR3 is CATSRGGTGGNSYEQYF. The CDR3 coding sequence is TGTGCCACCAGCAGAGGGGGGACAGGGGGAAACTCCTACGAGCAGTACTTC.

The rearrangement joins TRBV7-2 to TRBJ2-7; TRBD1 aligns across 11 bases. The CDR3 has 15 amino acids. J lost 5 bases, V lost 5 bases, and 8 bases had no gene match. The germline CDR1 and CDR2 sequences are SGHTA and FQGNSA. The CDR3 region has the DNA TGTGCCAGCAGCCTGACTCCGGGACAGGGGGACGAGCAGTACTTC. Amino acid sequence: CASSLTPGQGDEQYF.

DNA of the CDR3: TGTGCCAGCAGCTTGGAGGGGACAGGGGGGACTGATTACGAGCAGTACTTC. The encoded protein is CASSLEGTGGTDYEQYF. V gene TRBV5-4 combines with J gene TRBJ2-7, with TRBD1 matching over 11 bases. Trimming cost V 0 bases and J 4 bases; bases outside gene matches: 9. The length of the CDR3 is 17 residues. Germline lookup yields CDR1 SGHNT and CDR2 YYREEE (reference sequence).

In nucleotides, the CDR3 is TGTGCCAGCTCACCACCTCGGCTGACACCACGGGGTGGAAACACCATATATTTT. It specifies CASSPPRLTPRGGNTIYF. The chain is built from TRBV18 and TRBJ1-3; D unclear. Germline V CDR1 and CDR2: KGHSH, LQKENI. The CDR3 runs 18 residues. Trimming left V 0 bases short and J 3 bases short, with 18 bases between. Full variable domain (outside the CDR3, taken from reference TRBV18 and TRBJ1-3): NAGVMQNPRHLVRRRGQEARLRCSPMKGHSHVYWYRQLPEEGLKFMVYLQKENIIDESGMPKERFSAEFPKEGPSILRIQQVVRGDSAAYFCASSPPRLTPRGGNTIYFGEGSWLTVV.

This chain links TRBV7-9 with TRBJ2-1; D gene unclear. This CDR3 has 11 residues. V was shortened by 5 bases and J by 3 bases, with 2 bases between the two germline ends. Germline assignment: CDR1 SEHNR and CDR2 FQNEAQ (reference sequence). DNA of the CDR3: TGTGCCAGCAGCCGCTACAATGAGCAGTTCTTC. It translates to CASSRYNEQFF. The full variable domain, with the rest looked up from reference TRBV7-9 and TRBJ2-1, is DTGVSQNPRHKITKRGQNVTFRCDPISEHNRLYWYRQTLGQGPEFLTYFQNEAQLEKSRLLSDRFSAERPKGSFSTLEIQRTEQGDSAMYLCASSRYNEQFFGPGTRLTVL.

This clone occurred a few times. The CDR3 coding sequence is TGTGCCAGCAGCCTTTTTAGCGGGAGTCTCCCAAAAACGCTGTTTTTT. Translating gives CASSLFSGSLPKTLFF. The chain couples TRBV4-2 to TRBJ2-2, with 9 bases fitting TRBD2. This CDR3 is 16 amino acids long. From germline, CDR1 is LGHNA and CDR2 YNFKEQ. J gave up 13 bases and V 4 bases, and 16 bases lay outside the gene matches.

The chain has TRBV4-3 and TRBJ1-1; D is possibly TRBD1 (6 bases). Between the trimmed V and J ends, which lost 3 bases and 6 bases, there was a span of 14 bases. The V gene's germline CDR1 is LGHNA and CDR2 YSLEER. This CDR3 spans 14 amino acids. The CDR3 sequence is CASSQGARGPEAFF. The CDR3 bases are TGCGCCAGCAGCCAGGGGGCCAGGGGACCTGAAGCTTTCTTT.

This clone has a single count. The chain joins TRBV28 to TRBJ2-1, with 7 bases matching TRBD1. The CDR3 is made up of 15 amino acids. V gave up 2 bases and J gave up 9 bases; unmatched junction bases: 10. Germline CDR1 reads MDHEN; CDR2 reads SYDVKM. This chain's CDR3 is CASSLNRGRTGEQFF. The CDR3 bases are TGTGCCAGCAGTTTAAACAGAGGTAGGACAGGTGAGCAGTTCTTC.